This T cell receptor beta chain was recovered during a study of T cells in Graves' hyperthyroidism and ophthalmopathy. General study findings and limits: In blood, most of the thyroid clonotypes expanded above 0.001 were also present.

Fresh peripheral blood, around 11 ml of it, supplied the PBMCs. The V segment lost 4 bases and the J segment 5 bases; nucleotides outside the gene matches: 7. The CDR3 has 17 residues. Germline V gene sequence: CDR1 KGHDR, CDR2 SFDVKD. This clonotype occurred many times. The antigen remains unidentified. RNA transcripts gave rise to amplified TCR beta CDR3 regions. The TCR CDR3 was amplified in a first-round RT-PCR using the HTBI primer set. TCRdb passed the multiplex PCR reads through MiXCR, listing each CDR3 protein once. The sample includes hundreds of thousands of distinct CDR3 sequences, roughly 15% of them seen just once.

The clonotype was recovered from a woman between 50 and 59 years old with Graves' ophthalmopathy. The chain has TRBV24-1 and TRBJ2-1; 13 bases are a match to TRBD2. The sequencing input was blood. In DNA form, the CDR3 reads TGTGCCACCAGTGAATCCCCGGGACTAGCGGGAAACAATGAGCAGTTCTTC. This sequence encodes CATSESPGLAGNNEQFF.